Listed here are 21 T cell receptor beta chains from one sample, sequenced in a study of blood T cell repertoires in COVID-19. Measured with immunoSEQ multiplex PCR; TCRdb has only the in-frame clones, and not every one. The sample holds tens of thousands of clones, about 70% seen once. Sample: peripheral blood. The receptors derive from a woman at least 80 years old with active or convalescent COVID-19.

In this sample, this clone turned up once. Written as DNA, the CDR3 is TGTGCCAGCAGTTCACCACGGGACAGGAACTATGGCTACACCTTC. It encodes CASSSPRDRNYGYTF. The chain carries TRBV27 and TRBJ1-2; 8 bases fit TRBD1. This CDR3 has 15 residues. Per the germline V gene, CDR1 is MNHEY and CDR2 is SMNVEV (reference sequence). Unmatched junction bases numbered 6, after V lost 4 bases and J lost 2 bases.

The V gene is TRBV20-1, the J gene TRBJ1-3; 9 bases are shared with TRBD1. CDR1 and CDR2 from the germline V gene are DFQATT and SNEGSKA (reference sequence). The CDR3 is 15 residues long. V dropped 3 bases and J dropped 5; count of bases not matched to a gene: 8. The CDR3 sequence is CSASGDRVRRNTIYF. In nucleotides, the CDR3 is TGCAGTGCTAGTGGGGACAGGGTCCGGAGAAACACCATATATTTT.

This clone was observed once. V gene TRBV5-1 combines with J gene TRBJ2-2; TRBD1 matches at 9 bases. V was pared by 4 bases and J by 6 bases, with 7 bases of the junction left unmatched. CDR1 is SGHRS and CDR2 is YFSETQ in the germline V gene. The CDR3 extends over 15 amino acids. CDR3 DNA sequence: TGCGCCAGCAGCGCCCTGACAGGGGGGGCCGGGGAGCTGTTTTTT. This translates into CASSALTGGAGELFF. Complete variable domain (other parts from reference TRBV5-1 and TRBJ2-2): KAGVTQTPRYLIKTRGQQVTLSCSPISGHRSVSWYQQTPGQGLQFLFEYFSETQRNKGNFPGRFSGRQFSNSRSEMNVSTLELGDSALYLCASSALTGGAGELFFGEGSRLTVL.

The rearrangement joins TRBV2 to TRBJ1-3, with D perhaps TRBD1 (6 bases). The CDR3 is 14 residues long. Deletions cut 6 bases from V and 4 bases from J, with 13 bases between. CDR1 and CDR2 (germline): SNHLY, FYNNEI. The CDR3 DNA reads TGTGCCAGCAGGAGGGACACGGCAGGAAACACCATATATTTT. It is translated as CASRRDTAGNTIYF.

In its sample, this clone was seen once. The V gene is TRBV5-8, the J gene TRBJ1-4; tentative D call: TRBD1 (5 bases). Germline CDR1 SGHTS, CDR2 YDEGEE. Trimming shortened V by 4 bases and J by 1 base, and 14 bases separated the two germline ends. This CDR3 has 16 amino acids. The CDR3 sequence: CASSPGTGGTNEKLFF. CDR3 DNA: TGTGCCAGCAGCCCAGGGACGGGGGGAACTAATGAAAAACTGTTTTTT.

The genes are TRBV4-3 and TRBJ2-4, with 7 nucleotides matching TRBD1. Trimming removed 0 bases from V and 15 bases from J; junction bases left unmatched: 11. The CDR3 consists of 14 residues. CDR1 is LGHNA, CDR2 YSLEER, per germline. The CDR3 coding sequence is TGCGCCAGCAGCCAAGATCGGGACAGCTTCCCCCCGTACTTC. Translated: CASSQDRDSFPPYF.

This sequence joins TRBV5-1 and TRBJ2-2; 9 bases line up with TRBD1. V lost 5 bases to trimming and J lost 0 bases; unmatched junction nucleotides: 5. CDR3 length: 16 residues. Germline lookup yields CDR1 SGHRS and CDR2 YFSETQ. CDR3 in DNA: TGCGCCAGCAGACCCCGGACAGGGGCGAACACCGGGGAGCTGTTTTTT. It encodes CASRPRTGANTGELFF.

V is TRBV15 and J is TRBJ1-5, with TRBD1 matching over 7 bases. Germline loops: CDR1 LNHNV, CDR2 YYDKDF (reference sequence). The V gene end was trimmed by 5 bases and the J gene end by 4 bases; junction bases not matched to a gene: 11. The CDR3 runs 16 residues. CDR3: CATSGNPGQPNQPQHF. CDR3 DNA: TGTGCCACCAGCGGAAACCCGGGACAGCCGAATCAGCCCCAGCATTTT. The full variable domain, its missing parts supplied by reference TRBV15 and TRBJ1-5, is DAMVIQNPRYQVTQFGKPVTLSCSQTLNHNVMYWYQQKSSQAPKLLFHYYDKDFNNEADTPDNFQSRRPNTSFCFLDIRSPGLGDTAMYLCATSGNPGQPNQPQHFGDGTRLSIL.

The chain's CDR3 is CASSLEGTLSGNTIYF. CDR3 nucleotides: TGTGCCAGCAGCTTAGAGGGGACACTCTCTGGAAACACCATATATTTT. The V call is TRBV7-2, the J call TRBJ1-3; a possible D gene is TRBD1 (6 bases). This CDR3 is built from 16 residues. CDR1 SGHTA and CDR2 FQGNSA come from the germline V gene. V lost 1 base to trimming and J lost 0 bases, with 10 bases between them.

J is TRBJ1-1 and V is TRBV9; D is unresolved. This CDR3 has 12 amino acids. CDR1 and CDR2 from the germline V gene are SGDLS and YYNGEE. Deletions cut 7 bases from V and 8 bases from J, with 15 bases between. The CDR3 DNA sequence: TGTGCCAGCCCGGAGCTCGCGGCAGAAGCTTTCTTT. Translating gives CASPELAAEAFF.

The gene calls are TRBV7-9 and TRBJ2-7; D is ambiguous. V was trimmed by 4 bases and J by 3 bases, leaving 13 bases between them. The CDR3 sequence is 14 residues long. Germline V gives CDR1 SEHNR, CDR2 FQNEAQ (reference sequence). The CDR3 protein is CASSSERPFYEQYF. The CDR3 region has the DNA TGTGCCAGCAGCTCAGAGCGACCATTCTACGAGCAGTACTTC.

CDR3 DNA: TGCGCCAGCAGAAACAGTCCGGGACACCCTCCCGATACGCAGTATTTT. This encodes CASRNSPGHPPDTQYF. V is TRBV10-2 and J is TRBJ2-3, with a weak D call TRBD1 (6 bases). Between the trimmed V and J ends, which lost 6 bases and 6 bases, there was a span of 22 bases. The CDR3 is 16 residues long. Germline V gene sequence: CDR1 WSHSY, CDR2 SAAADI.

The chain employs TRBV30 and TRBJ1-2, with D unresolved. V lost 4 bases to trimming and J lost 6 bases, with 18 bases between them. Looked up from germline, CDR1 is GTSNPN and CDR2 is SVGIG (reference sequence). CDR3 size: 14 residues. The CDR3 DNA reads TGTGCCTGGATCGGGAATGTTTGGGGTCATGGCTACACCTTC. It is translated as CAWIGNVWGHGYTF. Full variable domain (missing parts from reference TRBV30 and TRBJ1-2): SQTIHQWPATLVQPVGSPLSLECTVEGTSNPNLYWYRQAAGRGLQLLFYSVGIGQISSEVPQNLSASRPQDRQFILSSKKLLLSDSGFYLCAWIGNVWGHGYTFGSGTRLTVV.

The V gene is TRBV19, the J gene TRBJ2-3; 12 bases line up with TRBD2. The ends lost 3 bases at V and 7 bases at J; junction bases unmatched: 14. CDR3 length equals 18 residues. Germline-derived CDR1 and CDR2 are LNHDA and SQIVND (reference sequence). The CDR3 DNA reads TGTGCCAGTAGTATCCTTTCTACCCTAGCGGGGGGGCCGTATACGCAGTATTTT. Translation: CASSILSTLAGGPYTQYF.

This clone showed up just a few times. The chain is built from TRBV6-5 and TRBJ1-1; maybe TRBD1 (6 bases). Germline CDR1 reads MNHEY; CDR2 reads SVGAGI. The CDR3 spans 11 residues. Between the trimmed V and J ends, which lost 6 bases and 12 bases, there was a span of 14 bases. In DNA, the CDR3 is TGTGCCAGCAGCTCCGGGAGGGGGTCTTTCTTT. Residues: CASSSGRGSFF.

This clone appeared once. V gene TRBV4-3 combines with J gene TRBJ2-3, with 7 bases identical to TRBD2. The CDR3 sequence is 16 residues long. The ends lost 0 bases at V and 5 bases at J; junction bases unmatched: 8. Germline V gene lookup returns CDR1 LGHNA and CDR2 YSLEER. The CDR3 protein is CASSQDAGREGDTQYF. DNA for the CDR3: TGCGCCAGCAGCCAAGATGCGGGCAGGGAGGGAGATACGCAGTATTTT.

The CDR3 protein is CASSLGATTETQYF. DNA of the CDR3: TGTGCCAGCAGCTTAGGGGCGACAACAGAGACCCAGTACTTC. The chain combines TRBV7-2 with TRBJ2-5; D ambiguous. V was trimmed by 1 base and J by 4 bases, leaving 10 bases between them. The CDR3 is 14 amino acids. In germline, CDR1 is SGHTA, CDR2 FQGNSA. The whole variable domain, filled in from reference TRBV7-2 and TRBJ2-5, reads GAGVSQSPSNKVTEKGKDVELRCDPISGHTALYWYRQSLGQGLEFLIYFQGNSAPDKSGLPSDRFSAERTGGSVSTLTIQRTQQEDSAVYLCASSLGATTETQYFGPGTRLLVL.

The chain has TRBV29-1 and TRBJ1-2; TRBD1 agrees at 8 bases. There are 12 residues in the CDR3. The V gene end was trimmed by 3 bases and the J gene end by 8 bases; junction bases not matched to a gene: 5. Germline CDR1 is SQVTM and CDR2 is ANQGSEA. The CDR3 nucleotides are TGCAGCGTTGATTCCGGACAGGGAGGCTACACCTTC. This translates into CSVDSGQGGYTF.

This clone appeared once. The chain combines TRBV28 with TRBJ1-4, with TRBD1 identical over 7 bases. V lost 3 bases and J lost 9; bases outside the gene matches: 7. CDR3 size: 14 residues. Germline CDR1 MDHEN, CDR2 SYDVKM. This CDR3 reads CASSFKQGTKKLFF. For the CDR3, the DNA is TGTGCCAGCAGTTTTAAACAGGGGACGAAAAAACTGTTTTTT. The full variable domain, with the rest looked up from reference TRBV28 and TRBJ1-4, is DVKVTQSSRYLVKRTGEKVFLECVQDMDHENMFWYRQDPGLGLRLIYFSYDVKMKEKGDIPEGYSVSREKKERFSLILESASTNQTSMYLCASSFKQGTKKLFFGSGTQLSVL.

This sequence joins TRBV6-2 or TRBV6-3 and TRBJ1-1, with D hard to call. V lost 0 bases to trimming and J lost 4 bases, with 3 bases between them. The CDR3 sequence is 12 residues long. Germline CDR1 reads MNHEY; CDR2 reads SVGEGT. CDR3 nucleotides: TGTGCCAGCAGTTACTCACTCACTGAAGCTTTCTTT. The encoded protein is CASSYSLTEAFF.

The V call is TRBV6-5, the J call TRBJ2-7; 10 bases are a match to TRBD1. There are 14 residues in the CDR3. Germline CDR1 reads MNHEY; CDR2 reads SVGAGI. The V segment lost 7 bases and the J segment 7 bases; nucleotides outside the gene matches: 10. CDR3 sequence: CASKHDRGRFEQYF. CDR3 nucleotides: TGTGCCAGCAAACACGACAGGGGGCGATTTGAGCAGTACTTC.